Listed here is a single TCR beta chain. The data stem from a study of shared clonotypes between healthy human individuals. Produced via immunoSEQ multiplex PCR; TCRdb's table is partial and in-frame only. The table includes about 2.4 million clones, approximately 92% detected once. V dropped 2 bases and J dropped 1 base, with 12 bases sitting between them. Germline V gene lookup returns CDR1 SGHTS and CDR2 YDEGEE. The CDR3 consists of 15 residues. CD45RA+ naive and CD45RA-negative memory subsets were separated from CD4+ cells. This TCR derives from a man between 18 and 29 years old in good health. The chain recombines TRBV5-8 with TRBJ1-1; possible D gene TRBD1, 6 bases. The sample was naive CD4+ T cells sorted from blood. Subset indicated: CD45RA+ positively selected. CDR3 coding DNA: TGTGCCAGCAGCTTAGGACCGACAGGGAACACTGAAGCTTTCTTT. Encoded protein: CASSLGPTGNTEAFF.